Below, 6 T cell receptor beta chains from the same sample are listed, as sequenced in a study of Tregs in tolerant kidney transplant recipients. TCRdb's copy holds only in-frame clones and misses some; the assay was immunoSEQ multiplex PCR. The table shows some 14,000 clones, with roughly 92% occurring only once. The sequenced sample consisted of CD8+ T cells from blood. The source of these receptors is a human donor in good health.

The chain joins TRBV27 to TRBJ2-7; 9 bases line up with TRBD1. Germline V gives CDR1 MNHEY, CDR2 SMNVEV (reference sequence). This CDR3 region has 15 residues. Trimming at V came to 6 bases and at J to 1 base, leaving 7 bases not matched to a gene. In DNA, the CDR3 is TGTGCCAGCAGCCCCACGGGACAGGGTTCCTACGAGCAGTACTTC. It specifies CASSPTGQGSYEQYF.

V is TRBV9 and J is TRBJ1-4, with D possibly being TRBD1 (6 bases). Germline V gene sequence: CDR1 SGDLS, CDR2 YYNGEE. This CDR3 has 15 amino acids. The ends were cut back, 4 bases at V and 3 bases at J, with 13 bases in the middle. CDR3 DNA sequence: TGTGCCAGCAGCTCCCAGGGGCGATCTAATGAAAAACTGTTTTTT. Translation: CASSSQGRSNEKLFF.

The chain employs TRBV4-1 and TRBJ2-1; 12 positions match TRBD1. The CDR3 has 17 residues. The V gene's germline CDR1 is MGHRA and CDR2 YSYEKL. The trim removed 3 bases at V and 6 bases at J, leaving 9 bases unmatched. The CDR3 here is CASSQGTGGAYRNEQFF. Here the CDR3 DNA reads TGCGCCAGCAGCCAGGGGACAGGGGGCGCGTACCGCAATGAGCAGTTCTTC.

This clone was recorded only once. The chain employs TRBV6-1 and TRBJ2-1; D not certain. This CDR3 is built from 12 residues. Trimming removed 4 bases from V and 5 bases from J, with 6 bases in between. CDR1 MNHNS and CDR2 SASEGT come from the germline V gene. The CDR3 nucleotides read TGTGCCAGCAGTGTAACCCACAATGAGCAGTTCTTC. Protein product: CASSVTHNEQFF.

The chain has TRBV27 and TRBJ2-2; TRBD1 or TRBD2 may be the D gene (7 bases each). The CDR3 is made up of 13 amino acids. The germline gives CDR1 MNHEY, CDR2 SMNVEV (reference sequence). V gave up 4 bases and J gave up 6 bases, with 9 bases separating them. The CDR3 DNA follows: TGTGCCAGCAGTTCAGGGGGGGCCGGGGAGCTGTTTTTT. This translates into CASSSGGAGELFF.

The chain couples TRBV30 to TRBJ2-1; TRBD1 matches 9 bases. The CDR3 spans 14 residues. V lost 2 bases, J lost 8 bases, and 7 bases stayed unmatched. Germline CDR1 and CDR2: GTSNPN and SVGIG (reference sequence). The CDR3 loop reads CAWSKQGAWDEQFF. The CDR3 nucleotides read TGTGCCTGGAGTAAACAGGGGGCTTGGGATGAGCAGTTCTTC.